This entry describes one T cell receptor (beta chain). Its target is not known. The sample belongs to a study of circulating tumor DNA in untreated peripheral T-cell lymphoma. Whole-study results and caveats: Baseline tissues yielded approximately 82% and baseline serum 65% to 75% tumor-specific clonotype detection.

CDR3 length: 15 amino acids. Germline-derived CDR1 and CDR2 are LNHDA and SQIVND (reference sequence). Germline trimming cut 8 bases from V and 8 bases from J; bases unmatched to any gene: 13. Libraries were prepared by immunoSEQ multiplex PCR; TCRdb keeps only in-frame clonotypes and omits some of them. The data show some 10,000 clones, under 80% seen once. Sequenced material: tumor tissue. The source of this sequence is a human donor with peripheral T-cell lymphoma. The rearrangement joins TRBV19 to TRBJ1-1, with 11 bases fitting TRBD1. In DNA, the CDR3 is TGTGCCAGTTCCTCTCGGCGGACAGGGGGCAAGGAAGCTTTCTTT. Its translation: CASSSRRTGGKEAFF.